Shown below are 9 T cell receptor beta chains from a single sample sequenced in a study of blood T cell repertoires in COVID-19. Sequenced by immunoSEQ multiplex PCR; TCRdb stores in-frame clones only, minus some. The profile covers about 400,000 clones, with roughly 88% appearing a single time and approximately 2.1% taken by the ten largest. Sequencing used PBMCs or T cells enriched from blood (not recorded which). The receptors here all came from a woman aged 40-49 years with acute COVID-19.

This chain joins TRBV1 and TRBJ2-3; TRBD1 was called by the table and not checked on the DNA. TRBV1 is classified as a pseudogene. CDR3 length: 17 amino acids. CDR3 region: CTSSQCRNRYSTDTQYF. CDR3 sequence (DNA): TGCACCAGCAGCCAATGTCGTAACAGGTACAGCACAGATACGCAGTATTTT.

The chain links TRBV2 to TRBJ1-2; possible D gene TRBD1, 6 bases. CDR1 and CDR2 from the germline V gene are SNHLY and FYNNEI. The V and J ends lost 2 bases and 2 bases respectively, with 12 bases between them. The CDR3 has 15 residues. The CDR3: CASSERGQGNYGYTF. CDR3 DNA: TGTGCCAGCAGTGAAAGGGGTCAGGGGAACTATGGCTACACCTTC.

The rearrangement uses TRBV6-5 and TRBJ1-1, with 8 bases identical to TRBD1. V was pared by 6 bases and J by 4 bases, with 4 bases of the junction left unmatched. From germline, CDR1 is MNHEY and CDR2 SVGAGI. There are 13 residues in the CDR3. The CDR3 DNA sequence: TGTGCCAGCAGAGTCGGACAGGGCACTGAAGCTTTCTTT. It encodes CASRVGQGTEAFF.

A word on this clone: Other DNA sequences from this sample encode an identical CDR3 as well. The chain carries TRBV5-1 and TRBJ1-1; TRBD1 might be the D (5 bases). Looked up from germline, CDR1 is SGHRS and CDR2 is YFSETQ. Between the trimmed V and J ends, which lost 3 bases and 2 bases, there was a span of 8 bases. CDR3 length: 13 residues. The chain's CDR3 is CASSWGENTEAFF. The CDR3 coding sequence is TGCGCCAGCAGCTGGGGGGAAAACACTGAAGCTTTCTTT.

The gene calls are TRBV7-2 and TRBJ2-5, with 7 bases lining up with TRBD1. The CDR3 length is 15 residues. Germline V gene lookup returns CDR1 SGHTA and CDR2 FQGNSA. The J segment lost 5 bases and the V segment lost 5 bases, leaving 11 bases of the junction unmatched. The CDR3 loop reads CASSPLGTARETQYF. In DNA, the CDR3 is TGTGCCAGCAGCCCATTGGGGACAGCAAGGGAGACCCAGTACTTC.

As regards this clone: The sample contains more than one DNA sequence encoding this CDR3. This sequence joins TRBV30 and TRBJ2-6; possible D gene TRBD2, 6 bases. In germline, CDR1 is GTSNPN, CDR2 SVGIG (reference sequence). The germline V and J ends were trimmed by 3 bases and 0 bases, with 6 bases remaining between them. CDR3 size: 14 residues. The CDR3: CAWRGGSGANVLTF. CDR3 in DNA: TGTGCCTGGAGGGGGGGCTCTGGGGCCAACGTCCTGACTTTC.

This clone was observed a few times. V usage is TRBV4-1 and J usage is TRBJ1-1, with 7 positions matching TRBD1. Germline-derived CDR1 and CDR2 are MGHRA and YSYEKL. The CDR3 extends over 15 amino acids. J lost 1 base, V lost 4 bases, and 6 bases had no gene match. The chain's CDR3 is CASSRDSLSNTEAFF. The DNA of the CDR3 is TGCGCCAGCAGCCGGGACAGCTTATCGAACACTGAAGCTTTCTTT.

This chain joins TRBV12-5 and TRBJ1-4, with D possibly being TRBD1 (6 bases). The germline V gene encodes CDR1 LGHNT and CDR2 FRNRAP. The CDR3 totals 14 residues. Trimming removed 3 bases at V and 5 bases at J, with 10 bases between. CDR3 protein: CASGLGTINEKLFF. The CDR3 DNA reads TGTGCTAGTGGTTTAGGGACAATAAATGAAAAACTGTTTTTT.

In this sample, this clone turned up once. The chain employs TRBV11-2 and TRBJ1-5; TRBD1 matches at 9 bases. The CDR3 totals 17 residues. V lost 5 bases to trimming and J lost 4 bases; unmatched junction nucleotides: 12. Germline V gives CDR1 SGHAT, CDR2 FQNNGV. The CDR3 DNA sequence: TGTGCCAGCAGCCCGGGACAGGGAGGGTGGGCTAATCAGCCCCAGCATTTT. It yields the protein CASSPGQGGWANQPQHF.